This TCR beta chain is from a study of blood T cell repertoires in COVID-19. Study-level background: Samples of COVID-19 (acute and convalescent) were obtained from the United States, Italy and Spain.

Repertoires were generated with immunoSEQ multiplex PCR, while TCRdb's copy carries only in-frame clones and drops some. The sample has roughly 420,000 clones, 70% to 90% seen once. V shed 0 bases and J shed 2 bases, with 11 bases lying between them. The CDR3 is made up of 15 amino acids. Germline V lookup: CDR1 SGHTS, CDR2 YDEGEE. This receptor was taken from a woman in her 30s with acute COVID-19. The specimen was PBMCs or T cells enriched from blood (not recorded which). The chain uses TRBV5-8 and TRBJ1-2, with D unclear. CDR3 region: CASSLAGRPNYGYTF. For the CDR3, the DNA is TGTGCCAGCAGCTTGGCTGGCAGGCCCAACTATGGCTACACCTTC.